This T cell receptor (beta chain) was documented in a study of T cell responses to AZD1222 COVID-19 vaccine. In germline, CDR1 is MDHEN, CDR2 SYDVKM. This CDR3 is 11 amino acids long. Trimming took off 7 bases at V and 4 bases at J, with 8 bases between the two ends. Points from the study as a whole: Two AZD1222 administrations were followed by greater Spike-specific TCR breadth and depth. A mostly white British donor set with more females was recruited, and clonal diversity was possibly underestimated.

On this clone: The antigen is undetermined.

Only in-frame clones appear in the TCRdb table, and some are missing; sequencing was by immunoSEQ multiplex PCR. Here the sample spans some 130,000 clones, around 90% being singletons. Combined were second doses at about 4 or about 12 weeks. The specimen comprised peripheral blood, sampled 28 days after the second AZD1222 dose. The TCR was taken from an adult who received the AZD1222 COVID-19 vaccine. The chain links TRBV28 to TRBJ2-7; D is possibly TRBD1 (6 bases). CDR3 amino acids: CASIRGYEQYF. The CDR3 DNA reads as TGTGCCAGCATAAGGGGGTACGAGCAGTACTTC.